The rows below give T cell receptor beta chains drawn from one sample of a study of T-cell memory formation after mild COVID-19. TCRdb recomputed calls from the 5' RACE reads with MiXCR, one row per CDR3 protein. The sample has 500,000 to 650,000 distinct CDR3 sequences, roughly 21% seen once. Sequencing was performed on PBMCs or a T cell subset sorted from them (not recorded which). The origin of the receptors is an adult woman who had mild COVID-19 (a few samples of this study predate the infection). Cell type and time point are not known. Both conserved end residues are part of each CDR3. D genes are given only for firm matches. The size field is filled for only some rows; it gives once, few, many or a size class.

v_call: TRBV20-1; j_call: TRBJ2-7; d_call: TRBD2; clone_size: few; cdr3_aa: CSARGLAGGHYEQYF; cdr3_nt: TGCAGTGCTAGAGGACTAGCGGGAGGGCACTACGAGCAGTACTTC
v_call: TRBV7-2; j_call: TRBJ1-5; d_call: TRBD1; clone_size: NA; cdr3_aa: CASSLAATGTFQPQHF; cdr3_nt: TGTGCCAGCAGCTTAGCGGCGACAGGGACCTTTCAGCCCCAGCATTTT
v_call: TRBV20-1; j_call: TRBJ2-1; d_call: NA; clone_size: NA; cdr3_aa: CSQSRLTRKQFF; cdr3_nt: TGCAGTCAATCTCGTCTGACCCGTAAGCAGTTCTTC
v_call: TRBV29-1; j_call: TRBJ2-7; d_call: TRBD2; clone_size: NA; cdr3_aa: CSVRGGSSYEQYF; cdr3_nt: TGCAGCGTTCGGGGGGGCTCATCCTACGAGCAGTACTTC
v_call: TRBV20-1; j_call: TRBJ1-1; d_call: TRBD1; clone_size: few; cdr3_aa: CSARDRATEAFF; cdr3_nt: TGCAGTGCTAGGGACAGGGCCACTGAAGCTTTCTTT
v_call: TRBV5-1; j_call: TRBJ1-4; d_call: TRBD1; clone_size: many; cdr3_aa: CASSLVRGGNEKLFF; cdr3_nt: TGCGCCAGCAGCTTGGTTCGAGGGGGCAATGAAAAACTGTTTTTT
v_call: TRBV9; j_call: TRBJ2-5; d_call: TRBD2; clone_size: few; cdr3_aa: CASSGTSGRAVQETQYF; cdr3_nt: TGTGCCAGCAGCGGGACTAGCGGGAGGGCCGTGCAAGAGACCCAGTACTTC
v_call: TRBV6-2/TRBV6-3; j_call: TRBJ2-7; d_call: TRBD2; clone_size: NA; cdr3_aa: CASSYPEREYYF; cdr3_nt: TGTGCCAGCAGTTACCCCGAGCGGGAGTATTACTTC
v_call: TRBV24-1; j_call: TRBJ2-3; d_call: TRBD2; clone_size: few; cdr3_aa: CATSDLGLAGATDTQYF; cdr3_nt: TGTGCCACCAGTGACCTCGGACTAGCGGGAGCCACAGATACGCAGTATTTT
v_call: TRBV20-1; j_call: TRBJ2-2; d_call: NA; clone_size: few; cdr3_aa: CSARDDSSANTGELFF; cdr3_nt: TGCAGTGCTAGAGATGACTCCTCAGCGAACACCGGGGAGCTGTTTTTT
v_call: TRBV5-5; j_call: TRBJ1-2; d_call: NA; clone_size: few; cdr3_aa: CASSLGQIQGIDYGYTF; cdr3_nt: TGTGCCAGCAGCCTCGGACAAATTCAGGGCATTGACTATGGCTACACCTTC
v_call: TRBV20-1; j_call: TRBJ2-7; d_call: NA; clone_size: few; cdr3_aa: CSAVQGNEQYF; cdr3_nt: TGCAGTGCTGTACAGGGTAACGAGCAGTACTTC
v_call: TRBV5-5; j_call: TRBJ2-3; d_call: TRBD1; clone_size: NA; cdr3_aa: CASSLITSTGVEGTQFF; cdr3_nt: TGTGCCAGCAGCTTGATTACCTCGACAGGGGTCGAGGGTACGCAGTTTTTT
v_call: TRBV6-2/TRBV6-3; j_call: TRBJ1-5; d_call: NA; clone_size: few; cdr3_aa: CASSQTGFGISNQPQHF; cdr3_nt: TGTGCCAGCAGTCAAACAGGGTTCGGGATTAGCAATCAGCCCCAGCATTTT
v_call: TRBV7-4; j_call: TRBJ2-5; d_call: NA; clone_size: NA; cdr3_aa: CASSLRAQYF; cdr3_nt: TGTGCCAGCAGCTTAAGGGCCCAGTACTTC
v_call: TRBV6-2/TRBV6-3; j_call: TRBJ2-1; d_call: NA; clone_size: few; cdr3_aa: CASSYSSAGPSGGQFF; cdr3_nt: TGTGCCAGCAGTTACTCTTCTGCGGGCCCATCAGGAGGGCAGTTCTTC